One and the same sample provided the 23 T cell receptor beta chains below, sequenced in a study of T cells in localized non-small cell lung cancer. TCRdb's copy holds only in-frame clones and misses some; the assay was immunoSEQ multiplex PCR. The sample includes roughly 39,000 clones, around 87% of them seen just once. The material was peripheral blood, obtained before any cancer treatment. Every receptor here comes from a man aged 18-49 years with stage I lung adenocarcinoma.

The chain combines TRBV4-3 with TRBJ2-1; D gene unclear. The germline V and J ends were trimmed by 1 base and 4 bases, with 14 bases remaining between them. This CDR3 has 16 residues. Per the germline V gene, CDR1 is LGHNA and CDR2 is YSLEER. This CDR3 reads CASSQGGTETYNEQFF. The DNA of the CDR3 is TGCGCCAGCAGCCAAGGAGGCACCGAGACTTACAATGAGCAGTTCTTC.

The chain's CDR3 is CASSEAENTRSYNEQFF. CDR3 DNA sequence: TGTGCCAGCAGTGAAGCGGAGAACACCCGCTCCTACAATGAGCAGTTCTTC. This sequence joins TRBV6-1 and TRBJ2-1; D is ambiguous. Per germline, CDR1 MNHNS and CDR2 SASEGT. Trimming stripped 0 bases from V and 0 bases from J, with 12 bases between. The CDR3 loop spans 17 amino acids.

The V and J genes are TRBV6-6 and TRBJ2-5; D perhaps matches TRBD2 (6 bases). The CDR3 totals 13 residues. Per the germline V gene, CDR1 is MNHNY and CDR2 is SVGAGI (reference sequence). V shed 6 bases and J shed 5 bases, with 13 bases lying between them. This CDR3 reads CASSTRGGETQYF. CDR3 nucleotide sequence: TGTGCCAGCAGCACGCGGGGTGGGGAGACCCAGTACTTC.

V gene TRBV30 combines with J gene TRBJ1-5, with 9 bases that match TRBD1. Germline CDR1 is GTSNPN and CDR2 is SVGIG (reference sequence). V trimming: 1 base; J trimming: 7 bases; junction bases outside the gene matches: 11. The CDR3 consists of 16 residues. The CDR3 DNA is TGTGCCTGGAGTGGGGGACAGGGAGGTCACCTACAGCCCCAGCATTTT. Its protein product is CAWSGGQGGHLQPQHF.

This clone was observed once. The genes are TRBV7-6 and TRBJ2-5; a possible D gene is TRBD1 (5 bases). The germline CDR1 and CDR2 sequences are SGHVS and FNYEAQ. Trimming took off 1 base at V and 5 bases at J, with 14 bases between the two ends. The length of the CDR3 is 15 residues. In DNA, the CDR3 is TGTGCCAGCAGCTTAGGAGCAGGGTCCCTGGAGACCCAGTACTTC. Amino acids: CASSLGAGSLETQYF.

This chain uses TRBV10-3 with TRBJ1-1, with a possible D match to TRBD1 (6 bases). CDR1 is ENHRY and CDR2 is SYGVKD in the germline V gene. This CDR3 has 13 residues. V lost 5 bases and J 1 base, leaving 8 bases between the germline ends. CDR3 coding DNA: TGTGCCATCAGTCGGGACACGAACACTGAAGCTTTCTTT. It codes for CAISRDTNTEAFF.

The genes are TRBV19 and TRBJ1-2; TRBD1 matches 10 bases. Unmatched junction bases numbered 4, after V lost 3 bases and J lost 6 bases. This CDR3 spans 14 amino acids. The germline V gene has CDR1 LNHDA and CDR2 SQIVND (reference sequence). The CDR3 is CASSMRQGADGYTF. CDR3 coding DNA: TGTGCCAGTAGTATGAGACAGGGGGCGGATGGCTACACCTTC.

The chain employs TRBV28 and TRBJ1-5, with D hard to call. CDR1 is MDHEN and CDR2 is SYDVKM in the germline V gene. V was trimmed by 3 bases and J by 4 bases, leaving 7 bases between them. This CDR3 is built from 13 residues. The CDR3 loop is CASSLRPNQPQHF. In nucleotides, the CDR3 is TGTGCCAGCAGTTTGAGGCCTAATCAGCCCCAGCATTTT.

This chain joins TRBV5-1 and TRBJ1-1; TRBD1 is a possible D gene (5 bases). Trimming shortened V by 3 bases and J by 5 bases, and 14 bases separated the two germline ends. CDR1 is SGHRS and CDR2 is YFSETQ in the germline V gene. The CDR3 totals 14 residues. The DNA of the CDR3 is TGCGCCAGCAGCTCCGCGGGGGGAAGGACTGAAGCTTTCTTT. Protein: CASSSAGGRTEAFF.

The CDR3 is CASSLALSRKTNYGYTF. The CDR3 DNA reads as TGTGCCAGCAGCTTAGCACTAAGTAGGAAGACTAACTATGGCTACACCTTC. J is TRBJ1-2 and V is TRBV7-2; D is unresolved. Germline lookup yields CDR1 SGHTA and CDR2 FQGNSA. There are 17 residues in the CDR3. V lost 0 bases and J 0 bases, leaving 14 bases between the germline ends.

CDR3 residues: CASSWAGTSSETQYF. DNA of the CDR3: TGTGCCAGCAGCTGGGCCGGGACTAGCTCAGAGACCCAGTACTTC. The chain uses TRBV7-2 and TRBJ2-5, with TRBD2 matching 9 bases. This CDR3 has 15 amino acids. Germline V gene lookup returns CDR1 SGHTA and CDR2 FQGNSA. The junction had 7 bases not matched to a gene; V was cut back by 4 bases and J by 4 bases.

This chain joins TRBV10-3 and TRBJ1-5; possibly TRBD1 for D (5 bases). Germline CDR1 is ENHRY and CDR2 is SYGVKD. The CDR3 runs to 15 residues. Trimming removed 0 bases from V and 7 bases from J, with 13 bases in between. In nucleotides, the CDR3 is TGTGCCATCAGTGAGTCCCCGGGGACGCGCCAGCCCCAGCATTTT. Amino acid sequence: CAISESPGTRQPQHF.

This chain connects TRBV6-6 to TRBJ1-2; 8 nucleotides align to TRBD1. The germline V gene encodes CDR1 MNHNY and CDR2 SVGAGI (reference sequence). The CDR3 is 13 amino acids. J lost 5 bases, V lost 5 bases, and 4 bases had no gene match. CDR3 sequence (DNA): TGTGCCAGCAGTCCCGGGACAGGATATGGCTACACCTTC. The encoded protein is CASSPGTGYGYTF.

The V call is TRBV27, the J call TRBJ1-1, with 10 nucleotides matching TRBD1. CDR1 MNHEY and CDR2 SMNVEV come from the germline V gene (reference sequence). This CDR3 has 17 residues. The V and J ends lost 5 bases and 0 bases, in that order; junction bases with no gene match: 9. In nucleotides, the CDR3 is TGTGCCAGCAGTACTTCCCGGGACAGGGGCATGAACACTGAAGCTTTCTTT. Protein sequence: CASSTSRDRGMNTEAFF.

CDR3 region: CASSLDVGGGNNEQFF. The DNA of the CDR3 is TGTGCCAGCAGCTTAGATGTCGGGGGGGGAAACAATGAGCAGTTCTTC. The chain links TRBV11-2 to TRBJ2-1; 8 nucleotides align to TRBD2. Germline-derived CDR1 and CDR2 are SGHAT and FQNNGV. This CDR3 region has 16 residues. J lost 5 bases, V lost 0 bases, and 6 bases had no gene match.

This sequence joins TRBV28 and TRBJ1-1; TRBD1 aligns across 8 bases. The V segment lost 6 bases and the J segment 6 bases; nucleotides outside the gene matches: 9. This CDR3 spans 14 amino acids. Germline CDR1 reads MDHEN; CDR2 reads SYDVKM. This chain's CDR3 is CASRSGQGVSEAFF. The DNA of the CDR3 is TGTGCCAGCAGGAGCGGACAGGGTGTGTCTGAAGCTTTCTTT.

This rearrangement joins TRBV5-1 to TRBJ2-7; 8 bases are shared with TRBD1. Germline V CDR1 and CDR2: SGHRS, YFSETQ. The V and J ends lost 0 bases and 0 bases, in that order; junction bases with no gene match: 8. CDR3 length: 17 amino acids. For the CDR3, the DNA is TGCGCCAGCAGCTTGGTCCCCCGGGACAGGAGCTCCTACGAGCAGTACTTC. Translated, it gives CASSLVPRDRSSYEQYF.

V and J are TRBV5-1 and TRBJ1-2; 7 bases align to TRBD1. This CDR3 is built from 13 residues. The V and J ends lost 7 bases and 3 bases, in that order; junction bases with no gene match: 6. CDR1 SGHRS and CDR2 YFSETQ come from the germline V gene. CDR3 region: CASSPGGDYGYTF. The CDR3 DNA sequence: TGCGCCAGCTCGCCAGGGGGTGACTATGGCTACACCTTC.

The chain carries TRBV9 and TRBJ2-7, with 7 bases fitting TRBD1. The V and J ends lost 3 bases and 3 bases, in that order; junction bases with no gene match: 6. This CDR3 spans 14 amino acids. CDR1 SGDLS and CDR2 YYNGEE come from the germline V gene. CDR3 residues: CASSGPGQHYEQYF. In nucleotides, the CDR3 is TGTGCCAGCAGCGGACCGGGACAGCACTACGAGCAGTACTTC.

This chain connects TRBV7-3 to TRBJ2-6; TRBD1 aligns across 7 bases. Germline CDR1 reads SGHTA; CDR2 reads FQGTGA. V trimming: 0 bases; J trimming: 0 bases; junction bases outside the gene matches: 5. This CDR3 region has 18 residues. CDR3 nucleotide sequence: TGTGCCAGCAGCTTAACCGGGACAGTCAACTCTGGGGCCAACGTCCTGACTTTC. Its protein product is CASSLTGTVNSGANVLTF.

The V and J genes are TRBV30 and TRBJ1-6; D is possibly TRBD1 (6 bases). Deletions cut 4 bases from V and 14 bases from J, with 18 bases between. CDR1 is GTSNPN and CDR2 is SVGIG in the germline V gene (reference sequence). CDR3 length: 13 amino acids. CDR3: CAWTGTTEGALHF. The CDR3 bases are TGTGCCTGGACCGGGACAACGGAGGGAGCCCTCCACTTT.

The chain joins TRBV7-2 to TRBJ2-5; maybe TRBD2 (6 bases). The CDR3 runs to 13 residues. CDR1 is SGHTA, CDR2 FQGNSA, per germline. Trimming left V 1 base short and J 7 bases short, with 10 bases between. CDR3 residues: CASSLGGERTQYF. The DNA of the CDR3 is TGTGCCAGCAGCTTAGGCGGGGAACGGACCCAGTACTTC.

CDR3 DNA sequence: TGTGCCAGCATCAAGCGGGGAATTACCGTTCAAGAGACCCAGTACTTC. It translates to CASIKRGITVQETQYF. The rearrangement uses TRBV2 and TRBJ2-5, with 7 positions matching TRBD2. This CDR3 is 16 amino acids long. V gave up 7 bases and J gave up 2 bases; unmatched junction bases: 13. Germline V gene lookup returns CDR1 SNHLY and CDR2 FYNNEI.